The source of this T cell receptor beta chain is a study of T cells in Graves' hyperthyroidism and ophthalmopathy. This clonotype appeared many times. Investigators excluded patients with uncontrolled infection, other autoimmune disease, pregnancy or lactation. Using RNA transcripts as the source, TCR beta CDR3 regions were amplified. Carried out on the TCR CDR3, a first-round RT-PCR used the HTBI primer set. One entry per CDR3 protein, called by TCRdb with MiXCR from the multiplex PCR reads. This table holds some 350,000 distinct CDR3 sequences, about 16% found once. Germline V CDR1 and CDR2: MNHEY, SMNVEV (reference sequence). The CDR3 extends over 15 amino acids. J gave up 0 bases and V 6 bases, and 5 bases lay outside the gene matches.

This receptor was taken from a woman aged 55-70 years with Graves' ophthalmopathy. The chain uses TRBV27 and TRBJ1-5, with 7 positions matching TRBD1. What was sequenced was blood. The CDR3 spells CASRRQGASNQPQHF. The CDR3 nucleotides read TGTGCCAGCAGACGACAGGGCGCTAGCAATCAGCCCCAGCATTTT.